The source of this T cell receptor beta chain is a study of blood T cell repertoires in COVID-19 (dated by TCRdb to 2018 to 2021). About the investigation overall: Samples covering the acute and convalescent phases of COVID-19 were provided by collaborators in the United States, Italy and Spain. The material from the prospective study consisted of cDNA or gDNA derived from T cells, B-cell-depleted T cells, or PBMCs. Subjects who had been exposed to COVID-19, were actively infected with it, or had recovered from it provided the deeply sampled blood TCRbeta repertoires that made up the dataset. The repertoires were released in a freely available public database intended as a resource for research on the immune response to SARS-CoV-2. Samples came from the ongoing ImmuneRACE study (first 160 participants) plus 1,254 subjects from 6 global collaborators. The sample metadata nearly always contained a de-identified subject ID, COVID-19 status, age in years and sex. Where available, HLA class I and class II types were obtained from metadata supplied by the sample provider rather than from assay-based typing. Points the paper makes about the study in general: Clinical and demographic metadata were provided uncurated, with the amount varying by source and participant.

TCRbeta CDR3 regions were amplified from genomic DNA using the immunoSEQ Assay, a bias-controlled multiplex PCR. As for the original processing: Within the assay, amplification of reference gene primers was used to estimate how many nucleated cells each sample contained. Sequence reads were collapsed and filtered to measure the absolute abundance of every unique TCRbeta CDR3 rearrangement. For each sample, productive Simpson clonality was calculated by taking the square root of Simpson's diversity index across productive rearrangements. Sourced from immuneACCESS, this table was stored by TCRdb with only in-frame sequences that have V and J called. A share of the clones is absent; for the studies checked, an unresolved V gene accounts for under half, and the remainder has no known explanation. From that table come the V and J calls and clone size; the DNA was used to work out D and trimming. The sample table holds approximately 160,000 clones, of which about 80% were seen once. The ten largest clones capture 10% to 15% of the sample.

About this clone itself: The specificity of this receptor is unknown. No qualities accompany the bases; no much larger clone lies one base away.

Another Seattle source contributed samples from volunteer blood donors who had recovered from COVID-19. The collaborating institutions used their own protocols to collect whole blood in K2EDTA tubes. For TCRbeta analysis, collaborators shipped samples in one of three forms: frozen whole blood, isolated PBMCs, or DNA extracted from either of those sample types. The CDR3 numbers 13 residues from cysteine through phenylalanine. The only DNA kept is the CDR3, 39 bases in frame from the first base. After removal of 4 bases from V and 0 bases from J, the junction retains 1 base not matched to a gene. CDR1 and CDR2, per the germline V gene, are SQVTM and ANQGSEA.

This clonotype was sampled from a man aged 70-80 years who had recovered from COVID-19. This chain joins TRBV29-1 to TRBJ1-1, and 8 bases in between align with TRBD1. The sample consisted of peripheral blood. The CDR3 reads CSVGTGLNTEAFF. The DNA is TGCAGCGTTGGGACAGGGTTGAACACTGAAGCTTTCTTT.